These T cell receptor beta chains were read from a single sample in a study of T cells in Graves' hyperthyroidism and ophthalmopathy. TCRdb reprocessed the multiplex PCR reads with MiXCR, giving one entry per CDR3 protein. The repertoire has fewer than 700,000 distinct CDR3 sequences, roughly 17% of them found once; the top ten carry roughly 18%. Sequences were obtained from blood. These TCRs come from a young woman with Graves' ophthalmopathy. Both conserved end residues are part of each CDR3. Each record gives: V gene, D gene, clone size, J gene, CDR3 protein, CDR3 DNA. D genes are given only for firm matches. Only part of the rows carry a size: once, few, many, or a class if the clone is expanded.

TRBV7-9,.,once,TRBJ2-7,CASSLDAGLAYEQYF,TGTGCCAGCAGCCTAGACGCAGGGCTAGCCTACGAGCAGTACTTC
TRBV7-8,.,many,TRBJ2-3,CASSLVPRVVSTDTQYF,TGTGCCAGCAGCTTAGTCCCCAGGGTTGTTAGCACAGATACGCAGTATTTT
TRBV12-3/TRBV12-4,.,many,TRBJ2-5,CASSLLGGQETQYF,TGTGCCAGCAGTTTATTGGGCGGACAAGAGACCCAGTACTTC
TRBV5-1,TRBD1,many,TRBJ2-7,CASRTGGPSYEQYF,TGCGCCAGCAGAACAGGGGGTCCCTCCTACGAGCAGTACTTC
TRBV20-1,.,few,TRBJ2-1,CSARDRLSGQQFF,TGCAGTGCTAGAGATCGGTTATCCGGACAGCAGTTCTTC
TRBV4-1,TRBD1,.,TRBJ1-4,CASSHLSGQGNEKLFF,TGCGCCAGCAGCCACCTGTCCGGACAGGGGAATGAAAAACTGTTTTTT
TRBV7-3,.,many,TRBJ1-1,CASSSGVYTEAFF,TGTGCCAGCAGCTCGGGAGTCTACACTGAAGCTTTCTTT
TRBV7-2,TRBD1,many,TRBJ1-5,CASSLMGTGINQPQHF,TGTGCCAGCAGCTTAATGGGGACAGGAATCAATCAGCCCCAGCATTTT
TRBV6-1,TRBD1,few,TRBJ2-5,CASSSLPPGQGLRVETQYF,TGTGCCAGCAGTTCCTTACCCCCGGGACAGGGGTTAAGGGTTGAGACCCAGTACTTC
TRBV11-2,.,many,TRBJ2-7,CASSFNGVYEQYF,TGTGCCAGCAGCTTTAATGGGGTCTACGAGCAGTACTTC
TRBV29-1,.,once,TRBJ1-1,CSVEEGTTFF,TGCAGCGTTGAGGAGGGGACAACTTTCTTT
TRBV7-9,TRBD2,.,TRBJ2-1,CASSLAPAGLVYNEQFF,TGTGCCAGCAGCTTAGCGCCGGCGGGACTAGTATACAATGAGCAGTTCTTC
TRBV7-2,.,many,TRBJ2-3,CASSLGRSFRTDSTDTQYF,TGTGCCAGCAGCTTAGGGCGGTCGTTCCGGACCGATAGCACAGATACGCAGTATTTT
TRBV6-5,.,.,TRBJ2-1,CASSSVDRNEQFF,TGTGCCAGCAGTTCCGTGGACAGAAATGAGCAGTTCTTC
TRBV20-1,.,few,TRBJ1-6,CSARDASPLHF,TGCAGTGCTAGAGACGCGTCACCCCTCCACTTT
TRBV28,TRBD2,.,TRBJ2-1,CASSASGKRYEQFF,TGTGCCAGCAGTGCTAGCGGGAAGAGGTATGAGCAGTTCTTC
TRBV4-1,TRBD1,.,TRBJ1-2,CASSQDPTGFNYGYTF,TGCGCCAGCAGCCAAGATCCGACAGGGTTTAACTATGGCTACACCTTC
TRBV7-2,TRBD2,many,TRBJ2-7,CASSLAAGGDYEQYF,TGTGCCAGCAGCTTAGCAGCGGGAGGCGACTACGAGCAGTACTTC
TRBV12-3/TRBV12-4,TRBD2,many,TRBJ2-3,CASRNPGLGEDTQYF,TGTGCCAGCAGAAATCCGGGACTAGGGGAAGATACGCAGTATTTT
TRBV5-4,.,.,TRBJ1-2,CASSLAGEGPHGYTF,TGTGCCAGCAGCTTGGCCGGGGAGGGGCCTCATGGCTACACCTTC
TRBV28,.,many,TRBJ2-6,CASRQQGAGANVLTF,TGTGCCAGCAGACAACAGGGCGCTGGGGCCAACGTCCTGACTTTC
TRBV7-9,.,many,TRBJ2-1,CASSFSRNEQFF,TGTGCCAGCAGTTTTAGTAGGAATGAGCAGTTCTTC
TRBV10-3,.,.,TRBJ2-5,CAIGTFQETQYF,TGTGCCATCGGGACTTTCCAAGAGACCCAGTACTTC
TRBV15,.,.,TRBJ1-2,CATSREQGDGYTF,TGTGCCACCAGCAGAGAACAGGGTGATGGCTACACCTTC